This T cell receptor (beta chain) was captured by sequencing in a study of regulatory T cells in long-lasting Graves disease. Study-wide background: Freshly diagnosed Graves' patients had used antithyroid drugs for under 3 months.

General study points: Shared public clonotypes totalled 2,741 in persistent patients, compared with roughly 970 in new patients. Peripheral blood alone, not thyroid tissue, underwent study.

With iRepertoire HTBI primers and Arm-PCR of CDR3 regions, TCR beta libraries were built. MiXCR, applied by TCRdb to the multiplex PCR reads, yields one record per CDR3 protein. Seen here are a few hundred thousand distinct CDR3 sequences, around 11% observed once, and the top ten hold 15% to 20%. Indicated time point: newly diagnosed GD, antithyroid drugs for less than 3 months. PBMCs provided the RNA from which the TCR library was made. This clonotype appeared many times. What it binds is unknown. These sequences were also reported in another study, on T cells in Graves' hyperthyroidism and ophthalmopathy. This second report adds: The HTBI primer set served for first-round RT-PCR of the TCR CDR3.

The sample consisted of peripheral blood mononuclear cells (PBMCs), taken at new diagnosis, from a patient treated with antithyroid drugs. This sequence was found in a young woman with Graves disease.

This CDR3 reads CSAGTGSYEQYV. The CDR3 nucleotides are TGCAGTGCCGGGACAGGCTCCTACGAGCAGTACGTC. This chain uses TRBV20-1 with TRBJ2-7; the match to TRBD1 covers 8 bases. Germline-derived CDR1 and CDR2 are DFQATT and SNEGSKA (reference sequence). The CDR3 covers 12 residues. J lost 0 bases, V lost 6 bases, and 1 base had no gene match.